The T cell receptor (beta chain) under discussion was sequenced for a study of cytomegalovirus exposure and HLA in healthy donors (dated by TCRdb to the late 2010s). Notes on the research overall: An earlier analysis of approximately 640 of the donors reported 250 to 300 Gb of sequence data and some 100 million unique TCR beta sequences from some 180 million T cells. To decide whether each TCR beta V gene segment behaved as functional or pseudogenic, an earlier analysis of several hundred of the donors relied on high-throughput TCR beta sequencing. Besides the first cohort of about 730 subjects, a separate validation cohort made up of 90 to 150 different subjects was used. Typing coverage differed by locus: A, B, C, DRB1 and DQB1 were typed in about 620-640 donors, DQA1 in about 510, DPA1 in some 610, and DPB1 in 450 to 490. Rather than drawing on any new phenotypic data, the later analysis identified candidate immune exposures from TCR beta sequences and the way those sequences occurred across donors. Class I and class II HLA loci were covered by the typing at four-digit resolution. Using immunosequencing, the study profiled T cell repertoires from about 620 subjects and related those repertoires to cytomegalovirus serostatus. Of the 398 genotyped donors, 70% to 90% were placed in the genetic ancestry cluster associated with self-reported Caucasian donors. Because of strong linkage in the cohort, roughly five DR-DQ haplotypes were treated as single units for association and clustering. Every discovery cohort repertoire had been produced on one sequencing platform. Approximately 300 gigabases of sequencing data and tens of millions of unique TCR sequences made up an early release that covered some 640 HLA-typed donors. The study aimed to test whether cataloging public T cell receptors could reveal signatures of past pathogen exposure. A later analysis re-examined previously published TCR beta repertoires from over 500 donors and added high-resolution HLA genotyping to investigate patterns of TCR occurrence. Donor age, sex, ethnicity and CMV serostatus were compiled alongside the repertoire data. High-throughput TCR immunosequencing, statistical association of individual TCRs with disease status, and machine learning were combined to predict cytomegalovirus infection status. Across 398 genotyped donors of the cohort, an average of approximately 240,000 unique TCR beta nucleotide sequences per donor were sequenced, and roughly 17% of those sequences were non-productive. Genome-wide SNP genotypes for about 55% of the 666 donors were used in a later genetic analysis, which treated that subset as a discovery cohort. What the work shows at the level of the full study, not this receptor alone: A further reported finding was that TCR beta sequences accurately predicted the HLA-A and HLA-B alleles for most subjects in the first cohort. When HLA alleles, especially DR and DQ, strongly co-occurred, TCR associations were difficult to assign to individual alleles. Correlated functional status among segregating V segments might be attributable to linkage disequilibrium, but an unknown experimental factor could not be ruled out. The study gave a list of around 170 TCR beta chains associated with cytomegalovirus. The sequencing pipeline was judged likely to have produced a cluster of highly shared sequence variants as a technical artifact. Cytomegalovirus status was reported to be diagnosed by the classifier with high specificity and sensitivity in both the original and validation cohorts. V-gene and J-gene trimming of TCR beta chains was associated with a missense DCLRE1C variant in a later genetic analysis, and the association was replicated in an independent cohort. According to a later analysis, most CMV-associated TCR beta chains appeared to be HLA-restricted, and the HLA associations seemed to be driven largely by CMV exposure. In vitro tests confirmed that a few of the cytomegalovirus-associated TCR beta chains recognize cytomegalovirus antigens. Because counts were too low, about 18 rarely observed V segments, including chromosome 9 orphons, were excluded from the earlier analysis of 500 to 700 of the donors. In a later analysis, several top co-occurrence clusters were reported to appear linked to parvovirus B19, influenza, CMV and Epstein-Barr virus. HLA typing was unavailable for some donors at each locus, so association tests used only the typed subset. Some IMGT-functional V segments, including TRBV6-2 and TRBV6-3, could not be distinguished by the 87-base-pair reads and were therefore excluded. While some public TCRs were present in many individuals, most TCR sequences turned up only very rarely across donors. The presence/absence analyses assumed that sequencing depth was roughly uniform across donors, and that assumption may not be true. For the cohort, immune exposure information was limited to CMV serostatus. Only TCR beta chains were sequenced in this cohort, and the absence of alpha or paired-chain data limited detectable features. In a later analysis, TCR association rates were found to vary across HLA loci, with the most associated TCRs seen for DRB1 alleles and the fewest for HLA-C alleles. Compared with the roughly 670-donor mean, donors in an Asian-associated ancestry cluster had fewer N-insertions in productive TCRs, according to a later genetic analysis. The authors suggested that the approach could potentially be extended to other disease states and immunological phenotypes. In a later analysis, HLA-associated TCR beta chains showed more clonal expansion and lower generation probabilities than non-associated chains that were equally common. In an earlier analysis of fewer than 700 of the donors, most TCR beta V segments appeared in productive rearrangements about 87% or about 30% of the time, broadly matching IMGT annotations. In a later analysis, some 17,000 TCR beta sequences were associated with specific HLA alleles at a false discovery rate of 0.05.

The cohort was made up of hundreds of healthy bone marrow donors. At the time of sampling, all cohort members were nominally healthy, though unrecorded immune exposures were likely present. The donor was CMV seronegative and belonged to the group of 350 to 400 seronegative cohort members. A peripheral blood sample was provided by each donor, and peripheral blood mononuclear cells were used for TCR beta sequencing. The Qiagen DNeasy Blood Extraction Kit was used to extract genomic DNA from the blood cell samples. Turning to this clone: Its antigen has not been determined. No qualities accompany the bases; no much larger clone lies one base away.

Including cysteine and phenylalanine, the CDR3 has 12 amino acids. Just the 36-base CDR3 DNA is kept, in frame starting at base 1. V is cut by 0 bases and J by 1 base, and the space between the germline ends is 3 bases. The germline V gene encodes CDR1 SQVTM and CDR2 ANQGSEA. The library came from the immunoSEQ multiplex PCR assay. The multiplex PCR relied on a mix of 60 forward primers for TCR Vbeta segments and 13 reverse primers for TCR Jbeta segments. Amplification of the CDR3 region of rearranged TCR beta genes was performed with a multiplex PCR assay on genomic DNA. The Illumina HiSeq System was used to sequence the amplified TCR beta libraries as 87-base-pair reads. Processing in the source paper ran as follows. Across the roughly 640 repertoires, a later analysis counted 80 million or so unique TCR beta chains, approximately 10 million of which were shared by at least two donors. A nearest-neighbor algorithm error-corrected the raw reads and collapsed the reads into unique sequences, merging closely related sequences to remove PCR and sequencing errors. V, D and J gene segments were assigned by aligning CDR3 sequences to IMGT reference sequences. For a sequence to be retained, a match of at least six nucleotides was required to both a V gene segment and a J gene segment. A rearrangement counted as productive if the CDR3 had no stop codons and remained in frame with V and J, and every other rearrangement counted as non-productive. Following IMGT convention, CDR3 was defined as the stretch from the second conserved V-encoded cysteine up to the conserved J-encoded phenylalanine. The earlier analysis of 587 of the donors excluded sequences that lacked an unambiguous match to a single V gene segment. An earlier analysis of just under 600 of the donors called V segments functional above 56.7% productive rearrangements and segregating when the between-donor standard deviation exceeded 5%. A statistical classification framework was built to diagnose cytomegalovirus status from the catalog of TCR beta chain sequences. V and J gene assignment, in a later analysis, came from comparing TCR nucleotide sequences with IMGT/GENE-DB human TR gene sequences. The TCRdist pipeline was used in a later analysis to assign CDR3 sequences and most-parsimonious VDJ recombination scenarios. In a later analysis, each TCR beta chain was defined by its CDR3 amino acid sequence together with its V-gene family, and reads lacking a unique V-gene family were excluded. As a way to deal with suspected cross-contamination and a sequencing artifact, a later analysis dropped roughly 620 nucleotide sequences that were highly shared and had low generation probability. A later analysis calculated a clonal expansion index for each public chain from normalized within-repertoire ranks of inferred template counts. In a later analysis, generation probabilities were computed using a VDJ recombination model fitted to out-of-frame rearrangements, and the results were checked against IGoR. Hypergeometric tests were used in a later analysis to score TCR-TCR, TCR-HLA and TCR-CMV co-occurrence, with a repertoire-size bias correction applied to the TCR pairs. False discovery rates were estimated in a later analysis by permuting HLA or CMV assignments 20 times. In a later analysis, co-occurring TCRs were grouped using DBSCAN, and TCRdist sequence similarity was added for clustering within HLA-allele-positive subsets. Repertoires with fewer than 30,000 or more than 120,000 public chains, plus five repertoires with anomalous nucleotide sharing, were excluded from co-occurrence clustering. TCRdb took over this immuneACCESS table, retaining in-frame rearrangements with V and J assigned. Such tables are incomplete; in checked studies, under half of the missing clones stem from an unresolved V gene, and the remainder is unexplained. The DNA was the basis for D and trimming; V, J and clone size are from that table. The sample table contains about 200,000 clones; only one count was recorded for around 81% of them. The ten biggest clones cover around 2% of the sample.

The specimen was PBMCs. The sequence joins TRBV29-1 to TRBJ1-2, with an unclear D gene assignment. The sequence was collected from a man aged 18-30 years in good health and CMV-seronegative. The base sequence is TGCAGCGTTGAAGATCTTAACTATGGCTACACCTTC. Its product reads: CSVEDLNYGYTF.